The 29 T cell receptor beta chains reported below all come from one sample, sequenced in a study of blood T cell repertoires in COVID-19. Libraries were prepared by immunoSEQ multiplex PCR; TCRdb keeps only in-frame clonotypes and omits some of them. The sample gives about 91,000 clones, approximately 77% of which show up once; about 10% is in the top ten. Sequenced sample: peripheral blood. The source is a woman of 80 years or more with acute or convalescent COVID-19.

The chain carries TRBV2 and TRBJ1-2; maybe TRBD1 (6 bases). The CDR3 runs to 13 residues. V lost 11 bases and J 10 bases, leaving 23 bases between the germline ends. Germline assignment: CDR1 SNHLY and CDR2 FYNNEI. The CDR3 nucleotides are TGTGCCGGACAGATCTCTCTGTGGGATCTCTACACCTTC. Protein product: CAGQISLWDLYTF.

The count of this clone is one. The chain links TRBV23-1 to TRBJ1-1; 10 positions agree with TRBD1. TRBV23-1 falls under the ORF class, with uncertain function. This CDR3 spans 14 amino acids. The V and J ends lost 5 bases and 5 bases, in that order; junction bases with no gene match: 5. For the CDR3, the DNA is TGCGCCAGCAGTTGGGACAGGGGTTGGACTGAAGCTTTCTTT. Translating gives CASSWDRGWTEAFF.

The rearrangement uses TRBV15 and TRBJ2-6; the D is unclear. The V end lost 1 base, the J end lost 3 bases, and 7 bases lay between the germline ends. This CDR3 is built from 15 residues. CDR1 and CDR2 from the germline V gene are LNHNV and YYDKDF (reference sequence). The CDR3 sequence: CATSRGGFGANVLTF. For the CDR3, the DNA is TGTGCCACCAGCAGAGGTGGCTTTGGGGCCAACGTCCTGACTTTC.

This clone was observed once. This rearrangement joins TRBV19 to TRBJ1-3, with D unresolved. This CDR3 comprises 14 residues. V lost 1 base to trimming and J lost 7 bases, with 11 bases between them. Germline lookup yields CDR1 LNHDA and CDR2 SQIVND (reference sequence). The CDR3 region has the DNA TGTGCCAGTAGTATAGCCGCTCCGCGCAACACCATATATTTT. Residues: CASSIAAPRNTIYF.

V gene TRBV6-6 combines with J gene TRBJ1-3; TRBD1 matches 9 bases. The CDR3 is 14 residues long. Germline CDR1 reads MNHNY; CDR2 reads SVGAGI (reference sequence). With V trimmed by 3 bases and J by 8 bases, 5 bases remained unmatched. The chain's CDR3 is CASSYGQGQDTIYF. The CDR3 nucleotides are TGTGCCAGCAGTTATGGACAGGGGCAGGACACCATATATTTT.

As for this clone: Other DNA sequences of this sample code for an identical CDR3. The rearrangement uses TRBV18 and TRBJ2-7; TRBD1 agrees at 11 bases. The V gene's germline CDR1 is KGHSH and CDR2 LQKENI. CDR3 length equals 14 residues. The ends lost 3 bases at V and 3 bases at J; junction bases unmatched: 1. The CDR3 DNA follows: TGTGCCAGCTCACCTGGGACAGGGGGCTACGAGCAGTACTTC. Translating gives CASSPGTGGYEQYF.

Only a few counts were recorded for this clone. The V call is TRBV29-1, the J call TRBJ1-2; maybe TRBD1 (6 bases). Trimming removed 4 bases from V and 0 bases from J, with 12 bases in between. The germline V gene encodes CDR1 SQVTM and CDR2 ANQGSEA. This CDR3 has 14 amino acids. CDR3 loop: CSVGDKGTNYGYTF. CDR3 in DNA: TGCAGCGTTGGGGACAAAGGTACTAACTATGGCTACACCTTC.

The gene calls are TRBV6-2 or TRBV6-3 and TRBJ2-5; D is possibly TRBD1 (5 bases). The CDR3 length is 16 residues. The germline V and J ends were trimmed by 2 bases and 2 bases, with 15 bases remaining between them. CDR1 is MNHEY and CDR2 is SVGEGT in the germline V gene. The DNA of the CDR3 is TGTGCCAGCAGTTACAATATCGGCAGGGCTCAAGAGACCCAGTACTTC. Translation gives CASSYNIGRAQETQYF.

This clone came up a few times. The V call is TRBV27, the J call TRBJ1-5; 9 positions agree with TRBD1. Germline V lookup: CDR1 MNHEY, CDR2 SMNVEV (reference sequence). The CDR3 has 15 amino acids. After removal of 6 bases from V and 6 bases from J, the junction contained 9 bases not matched to a gene. The chain's CDR3 is CASRPSRTGAQPQHF. CDR3 coding DNA: TGTGCCAGCAGGCCCTCCCGGACAGGGGCTCAGCCCCAGCATTTT.

V gene TRBV14 combines with J gene TRBJ2-5; D unresolved. The germline gives CDR1 SGHDN, CDR2 FVKESK. CDR3 size: 13 residues. Trimming took off 2 bases at V and 2 bases at J, with 6 bases between the two ends. CDR3 DNA sequence: TGTGCCAGCAGCCAACAGGTACAAGAGACCCAGTACTTC. This encodes CASSQQVQETQYF.

This clone was seen only a few times. The chain is built from TRBV7-2 and TRBJ2-3; D remains ambiguous. The V and J ends lost 2 bases and 3 bases respectively, with 9 bases between them. CDR1 and CDR2 from the germline V gene are SGHTA and FQGNSA. The CDR3 contains 14 residues. The CDR3 loop reads CASSLRFPTDTQYF. The DNA of the CDR3 is TGTGCCAGCAGCTTACGGTTTCCGACAGATACGCAGTATTTT.

The chain has TRBV19 and TRBJ1-2, with 11 bases matching TRBD1. V dropped 4 bases and J dropped 2; count of bases not matched to a gene: 6. Germline values: CDR1 LNHDA, CDR2 SQIVND (reference sequence). This CDR3 spans 16 amino acids. The CDR3 DNA sequence: TGTGCCAGTAGTACTGGACAGGGGGCCACCAACTATGGCTACACCTTC. Its translation is CASSTGQGATNYGYTF.

This chain links TRBV5-1 with TRBJ2-1; D is possibly TRBD2 (6 bases). CDR3 size: 15 residues. Germline V gives CDR1 SGHRS, CDR2 YFSETQ. The V and J ends lost 1 base and 7 bases respectively, with 15 bases between them. CDR3 protein: CASSLPLTSLNEQFF. The CDR3 DNA is TGCGCCAGCAGCTTGCCCCTGACTAGTTTGAATGAGCAGTTCTTC.

The chain links TRBV19 to TRBJ2-1; TRBD1 agrees at 8 bases. The trim removed 6 bases at V and 7 bases at J, leaving 11 bases unmatched. This CDR3 is built from 15 residues. The germline gives CDR1 LNHDA, CDR2 SQIVND (reference sequence). CDR3 nucleotide sequence: TGTGCCAGTAGGCCCGGACAGGGAGTGGGAAATGAGCAGTTCTTC. Translated: CASRPGQGVGNEQFF.

This chain joins TRBV6-5 and TRBJ1-2; 8 nucleotides match TRBD1. V lost 4 bases and J lost 0; bases outside the gene matches: 1. The CDR3 loop spans 14 amino acids. Germline V gene data show CDR1 as MNHEY and CDR2 as SVGAGI. The CDR3: CASSLTGANYGYTF. CDR3 in DNA: TGTGCCAGCAGTTTGACAGGGGCTAACTATGGCTACACCTTC.

The chain links TRBV28 to TRBJ2-7; TRBD1 agrees at 8 bases. The CDR3 covers 14 residues. Germline values: CDR1 MDHEN, CDR2 SYDVKM. V shed 3 bases and J 2 bases; nucleotides not matched to a gene: 3. The CDR3 DNA is TGTGCCAGCAGTTTCACAGGGGGACCCTACGAGCAGTACTTC. This sequence encodes CASSFTGGPYEQYF.

The chain employs TRBV7-3 and TRBJ2-2, with 11 bases matching TRBD2. The V gene end was trimmed by 5 bases and the J gene end by 5 bases; junction bases not matched to a gene: 4. CDR1 and CDR2 from the germline V gene are SGHTA and FQGTGA. The CDR3 extends over 15 amino acids. The CDR3 protein is CASSTSGGRTGELFF. The CDR3, as DNA: TGTGCCAGCAGCACTAGCGGGGGAAGGACCGGGGAGCTGTTTTTT.

The chain has TRBV19 and TRBJ1-1, with a tentative D call TRBD1 (5 bases). The CDR3 has 15 residues. Germline-derived CDR1 and CDR2 are LNHDA and SQIVND (reference sequence). V dropped 3 bases and J dropped 3 bases, with 14 bases sitting between them. The CDR3 region has the DNA TGTGCCAGTAGTATGGCGGGGGGAGGGGACACTGAAGCTTTCTTT. This gives the protein CASSMAGGGDTEAFF.

This clone was counted a single time. V usage is TRBV19 and J usage is TRBJ1-1, with D perhaps matching TRBD1 (5 bases). V lost 6 bases to trimming and J lost 3 bases, with 23 bases between them. The germline CDR1 and CDR2 sequences are LNHDA and SQIVND (reference sequence). The CDR3 totals 17 residues. The CDR3 DNA reads as TGTGCCAGTAGCCGGCTGGACACGGCGGGGGGTTACACTGAAGCTTTCTTT. Translated: CASSRLDTAGGYTEAFF. The whole variable domain, filled in from reference TRBV19 and TRBJ1-1, reads DGGITQSPKYLFRKEGQNVTLSCEQNLNHDAMYWYRQDPGQGLRLIYYSQIVNDFQKGDIAEGYSVSREKKESFPLTVTSAQKNPTAFYLCASSRLDTAGGYTEAFFGQGTRLTVV.

The chain is built from TRBV28 and TRBJ1-5; the D is unclear. V lost 7 bases to trimming and J lost 11 bases, with 21 bases between them. The germline gives CDR1 MDHEN, CDR2 SYDVKM. The CDR3 length is 14 residues. The CDR3 nucleotides read TGTGCCAGCACCTCCGGGGTCGGCGTTCGGGCCCAGCATTTT. It specifies CASTSGVGVRAQHF.

V gene TRBV7-9 combines with J gene TRBJ1-2; the D gene is possibly TRBD1 (5 bases). In germline, CDR1 is SEHNR, CDR2 FQNEAQ (reference sequence). The CDR3 is made up of 15 amino acids. V was pared by 2 bases and J by 3 bases, with 13 bases between. This CDR3 is CASSLRPTGDYGYTF. The CDR3 coding sequence is TGTGCCAGCAGCTTAAGACCGACGGGGGACTATGGCTACACCTTC.

The J gene is TRBJ1-1, the V gene TRBV15; 8 nucleotides line up with TRBD1. V trimming: 6 bases; J trimming: 4 bases; junction bases outside the gene matches: 7. This CDR3 has 14 residues. Germline V gene data show CDR1 as LNHNV and CDR2 as YYDKDF (reference sequence). The CDR3: CATRRATGGTEAFF. CDR3 bases: TGTGCCACCAGGAGGGCCACAGGGGGCACTGAAGCTTTCTTT.

This clone was picked up a small number of times. The genes are TRBV10-3 and TRBJ1-1; 9 bases agree with TRBD1. The germline V gene encodes CDR1 ENHRY and CDR2 SYGVKD. The CDR3 has 16 residues. V lost 6 bases, J lost 6 bases, and 14 bases stayed unmatched. CDR3 sequence (DNA): TGTGCCATCAGCCCTTCCCCCGGGACAGGGCTTGCTGAAGCTTTCTTT. Protein sequence: CAISPSPGTGLAEAFF.

This chain joins TRBV7-3 and TRBJ2-1; 11 bases align to TRBD2. The CDR3 length is 15 residues. V was clipped by 1 base and J by 6 bases; unmatched bases: 2. Per the germline V gene, CDR1 is SGHTA and CDR2 is FQGTGA. CDR3 region: CASSLMGLAANEQFF. The CDR3 DNA sequence: TGTGCCAGCAGCTTAATGGGACTAGCGGCCAATGAGCAGTTCTTC.

CDR3: CSARGDSPLHF. CDR3 nucleotide sequence: TGCAGTGCTAGGGGAGATTCACCCCTCCACTTT. V is TRBV20-1 and J is TRBJ1-6; D uncertain. V was clipped by 3 bases and J by 8 bases, with 5 bases between them. The germline V gene has CDR1 DFQATT and CDR2 SNEGSKA (reference sequence). CDR3 length equals 11 residues.

This clone was detected once. In nucleotides, the CDR3 is TGTGCCAGCAGCCGGGGCGGGGGACTCCCGAACACTGAAGCTTTCTTT. Its translation is CASSRGGGLPNTEAFF. The J gene is TRBJ1-1, the V gene TRBV7-2, with D possibly TRBD1 on 5 matching bases. The CDR3 length is 16 residues. Germline CDR1 is SGHTA and CDR2 is FQGNSA. With 5 bases removed from V and 1 base from J, the gap between germline ends came to 17 bases.

This clone was recorded once. The chain joins TRBV29-1 to TRBJ2-3, with TRBD1 identical over 8 bases. The CDR3 loop spans 13 amino acids. V trimming: 8 bases; J trimming: 2 bases; junction bases outside the gene matches: 6. Germline CDR1 SQVTM, CDR2 ANQGSEA. The CDR3 DNA is TGCAGCTCTCGACAGGGGATCACAGATACGCAGTATTTT. As protein: CSSRQGITDTQYF.

This clone appeared once. V gene TRBV4-3 combines with J gene TRBJ2-2; D remains ambiguous. The V gene lost 1 base and the J gene lost 5 bases, with 14 bases spanning the gap. Germline-derived CDR1 and CDR2 are LGHNA and YSLEER. The CDR3 has 16 residues. CDR3 nucleotide sequence: TGCGCCAGCAGCCAAGCCAGTAACAGAGTGACCGGGGAGCTGTTTTTT. Residues: CASSQASNRVTGELFF.

This chain links TRBV11-2 with TRBJ1-4, with TRBD1 matching 7 bases. The CDR3 sequence is 15 residues long. The germline gives CDR1 SGHAT, CDR2 FQNNGV. Trimming removed 1 base from V and 5 bases from J; junction bases left unmatched: 4. CDR3 bases: TGTGCCAGCAGCTTAGTGGGACAGTCGAATGAAAAACTGTTTTTT. Translated: CASSLVGQSNEKLFF.